This T cell receptor (beta chain) originates from a study of blood T cell repertoires in COVID-19 (TCRdb year 2020). Regarding the study in general: Collaborator samples came from the United States, Italy and Spain and covered acute and convalescent phases of COVID-19. The prospective study material was composed of cDNA or gDNA derived from T cells, B-cell-depleted T cells, or PBMCs. Deeply sampled blood TCRbeta repertoires from subjects exposed to, actively infected with, or recovered from COVID-19 were included in the dataset. A de-identified subject ID, COVID-19 status, age in years and sex were almost always included in the sample metadata. A freely available public database, intended as a resource for researchers studying the immune response to SARS-CoV-2, is where the repertoires were released. Where available, HLA class I and class II types were taken from metadata supplied by the sample provider and were not determined by assay-based typing. The samples were drawn from two sources: the first 160 participants of the ongoing ImmuneRACE study, and over 1,000 subjects contributed by 6 global collaborators.

TCRbeta CDR3 regions were amplified from genomic DNA by means of the immunoSEQ Assay, a bias-controlled multiplex PCR. In the original analysis: The number of nucleated cells in each sample was estimated by amplification of reference gene primers within the assay. To quantify the absolute abundance of each unique TCRbeta CDR3 rearrangement, sequence reads were collapsed and filtered. For each sample, productive Simpson clonality was calculated as the square root of Simpson's diversity index over productive rearrangements. TCRdb took over this immuneACCESS table, retaining in-frame rearrangements with V and J assigned. Such tables are incomplete; in checked studies, under half of the missing clones stem from an unresolved V gene, and the remainder is unexplained. V and J calls and clone size follow that table, whereas D and trimming were derived from the DNA. The sample table lists fewer than 350,000 clones, approximately 81% of them with a count of one. The ten largest clonotypes hold around 2.9% of the sample.

The collaborating institutions used their own protocols to collect whole blood in K2EDTA tubes. For TCRbeta analysis, collaborators shipped samples as frozen whole blood, isolated PBMCs, or DNA extracted from either of those sample types. This clone was found a few times. No cognate antigen has been identified for it. No much larger clone is present one base from it, and per-base qualities are unavailable. Results the study describes overall, beyond this receptor: The quantity of clinical and demographic metadata differed by source and by participant and was supplied without curation.

This TCR derives from an older woman with active or convalescent COVID-19. Sequenced sample: peripheral blood.

The DNA sequence follows: TGCGCCAGCAGGAGAGGGACAGCTGTAAACACTGAAGCTTTCTTT. This translates into CASRRGTAVNTEAFF. The chain is assembled from TRBV10-2 and TRBJ1-1, and 7 junction bases match TRBD1. The CDR3 covers 15 residues, taking in both the cysteine and the phenylalanine. Only the CDR3 DNA stays, 45 bases, in frame from base 1. Trimming leaves V shorter by 6 bases and J shorter by 2 bases, with the junction holding 9 bases beyond the gene matches. The germline V gene gives CDR1 as WSHSY and CDR2 as SAAADI.